These 18 T cell receptor beta chains came from one sample sequenced in a study of control samples from healthy donors and cancer patients. Some clones are missing from TCRdb's copy, which holds only in-frame ones; the method was immunoSEQ multiplex PCR. The data contain 110,000 or so clones, roughly 79% of them singletons. Source material: blood. These receptors were taken from a man between 18 and 35 years old in good health.

The chain is built from TRBV6-1 and TRBJ1-2, with a tentative D call TRBD1 (5 bases). The germline V and J ends were trimmed by 0 bases and 3 bases, with 20 bases remaining between them. CDR3 length equals 18 residues. The germline CDR1 and CDR2 sequences are MNHNS and SASEGT. Written as DNA, the CDR3 is TGTGCCAGCAGTGAAGCACTAACCGGGACTCTGGAGTACTATGGCTACACCTTC. Translated: CASSEALTGTLEYYGYTF.

V is TRBV27 and J is TRBJ2-7; D possibly uses TRBD1 or TRBD2 (6 bases each). The germline V gene has CDR1 MNHEY and CDR2 SMNVEV (reference sequence). The CDR3 totals 16 residues. V was shortened by 1 base and J by 0 bases, with 13 bases between the two germline ends. CDR3 sequence reads: CASSLWRGIPSYEQYF. As DNA, the CDR3 is TGTGCCAGCAGTTTATGGAGGGGGATTCCCTCCTACGAGCAGTACTTC.

V usage is TRBV9 and J usage is TRBJ1-4; no clear D gene. Germline-derived CDR1 and CDR2 are SGDLS and YYNGEE. The V end was cut by 0 bases, the J end by 5 bases, with 14 bases between. The CDR3 runs 16 residues. This CDR3 is CASSVDPHGPNEKLFF. CDR3 in DNA: TGTGCCAGCAGCGTAGATCCCCACGGGCCGAATGAAAAACTGTTTTTT.

In its sample, this clone was seen a few times. CDR3 coding DNA: TGTGCCAGTACCCACGTCAACCGTCCGGGAGAAGCTTTCTTT. This codes for CASTHVNRPGEAFF. The genes are TRBV19 and TRBJ1-1; D unclear. Germline-derived CDR1 and CDR2 are LNHDA and SQIVND (reference sequence). The CDR3 length is 14 residues. The V and J ends lost 7 bases and 8 bases respectively, with 20 bases between them.

This chain links TRBV11-1 with TRBJ2-2; the match to TRBD1 covers 7 bases. Germline V gene lookup returns CDR1 SGHAT and CDR2 FQDESV (reference sequence). The ends lost 5 bases at V and 6 bases at J; junction bases unmatched: 12. This CDR3 spans 16 amino acids. This CDR3 is CASSKSRDSRPGELFF. In DNA, the CDR3 is TGTGCCAGCAGCAAATCCCGGGACAGCCGGCCCGGGGAGCTGTTTTTT.

V gene TRBV7-9 combines with J gene TRBJ1-5; tentatively, D is TRBD1 (5 bases). The germline V gene has CDR1 SEHNR and CDR2 FQNEAQ (reference sequence). V lost 7 bases to trimming and J lost 1 base, with 26 bases between them. This CDR3 comprises 19 residues. The CDR3 loop reads CASNLYHQTGAGSNQPQHF. The CDR3 nucleotides read TGTGCCAGCAACCTTTATCACCAAACCGGGGCCGGGAGCAATCAGCCCCAGCATTTT.

The V gene is TRBV30, the J gene TRBJ1-2; TRBD1 aligns across 8 bases. The CDR3 has 14 amino acids. From germline, CDR1 is GTSNPN and CDR2 SVGIG (reference sequence). V shed 2 bases, J shed 5 bases, and the junction held 7 bases outside the gene matches. In DNA, the CDR3 is TGTGCCTGGAGTAAGGACAGGGTTAAGTATGGCTACACCTTC. Encoded protein: CAWSKDRVKYGYTF.

This chain connects TRBV9 to TRBJ1-2; maybe TRBD1 (6 bases). The V end lost 2 bases, the J end lost 4 bases, and 21 bases lay between the germline ends. The V gene's germline CDR1 is SGDLS and CDR2 YYNGEE. The CDR3 runs to 17 residues. The chain's CDR3 is CASSVFGGSTTSYGYTF. The DNA of the CDR3 is TGTGCCAGCAGCGTCTTTGGGGGCAGCACCACCTCCTATGGCTACACCTTC.

The CDR3 loop is CASRAENYGYTF. CDR3 in DNA: TGCGCCAGCAGAGCAGAGAACTATGGCTACACCTTC. The V call is TRBV5-1, the J call TRBJ1-2; D not certain. Germline V gene sequence: CDR1 SGHRS, CDR2 YFSETQ. V lost 5 bases to trimming and J lost 2 bases, with 7 bases between them. The CDR3 is 12 residues long. Using reference TRBV5-1 and TRBJ1-2 for the parts outside the CDR3, the full variable domain is KAGVTQTPRYLIKTRGQQVTLSCSPISGHRSVSWYQQTPGQGLQFLFEYFSETQRNKGNFPGRFSGRQFSNSRSEMNVSTLELGDSALYLCASRAENYGYTFGSGTRLTVV.

The rearrangement uses TRBV4-3 and TRBJ1-6, with TRBD1 matching over 8 bases. Germline CDR1 reads LGHNA; CDR2 reads YSLEER. J gave up 8 bases and V 0 bases, and 3 bases lay outside the gene matches. This CDR3 contains 15 residues. CDR3 loop: CASSQDRGLDSPLHF. The DNA for the CDR3 is TGCGCCAGCAGCCAAGACAGGGGGCTTGATTCACCCCTCCACTTT.

This clone was counted between two and nine times. Other DNA sequences of this sample code for an identical CDR3. The chain links TRBV28 to TRBJ1-1; 7 bases fit TRBD1. The trim removed 5 bases at V and 1 base at J, leaving 7 bases unmatched. The germline gives CDR1 MDHEN, CDR2 SYDVKM. The CDR3 covers 15 residues. CDR3 sequence: CASSPYGTANTEAFF. CDR3 sequence (DNA): TGTGCCAGCAGTCCCTACGGGACAGCGAACACTGAAGCTTTCTTT. The whole variable domain, filled in from reference TRBV28 and TRBJ1-1, reads DVKVTQSSRYLVKRTGEKVFLECVQDMDHENMFWYRQDPGLGLRLIYFSYDVKMKEKGDIPEGYSVSREKKERFSLILESASTNQTSMYLCASSPYGTANTEAFFGQGTRLTVV.

The genes are TRBV27 and TRBJ1-2; 7 positions agree with TRBD1. Germline CDR1 and CDR2: MNHEY and SMNVEV (reference sequence). The CDR3 is made up of 14 amino acids. With 5 bases clipped from V and 6 bases from J, the junction kept 9 bases outside the gene matches. In DNA form, the CDR3 reads TGTGCCAGCAGTCCACCAGGGGGAAGGAATGGCTACACCTTC. Translating it yields CASSPPGGRNGYTF.

The CDR3 loop is CSVVGRLAGGPSYNEQFF. As DNA, the CDR3 is TGCAGCGTGGTTGGGAGACTAGCGGGGGGACCCTCCTACAATGAGCAGTTCTTC. The chain joins TRBV29-1 to TRBJ2-1, with TRBD2 matching 13 bases. The CDR3 has 18 amino acids. CDR1 is SQVTM, CDR2 ANQGSEA, per germline. V was clipped by 6 bases and J by 0 bases; unmatched bases: 11.

This chain connects TRBV25-1 to TRBJ2-5; no definite D call. V was cut by 4 bases and J by 2 bases, with 11 bases left in between. This CDR3 has 14 residues. Germline V gene lookup returns CDR1 MGHDK and CDR2 SYGVNS. This chain's CDR3 is CASSGWTVQETQYF. For the CDR3, the DNA is TGTGCCAGCAGTGGGTGGACGGTACAAGAGACCCAGTACTTC.

The CDR3 DNA is TGTGCCAGCAGTTTATCCCTAGGACAGGGGGCTTATGGCTACACCTTC. Protein sequence: CASSLSLGQGAYGYTF. This sequence joins TRBV28 and TRBJ1-2; 11 bases are shared with TRBD1. Germline V gene lookup returns CDR1 MDHEN and CDR2 SYDVKM. This CDR3 comprises 16 residues. The V gene end was trimmed by 1 base and the J gene end by 5 bases; junction bases not matched to a gene: 6.

The genes are TRBV5-1 and TRBJ2-5, with D possibly TRBD1 on 6 matching bases. CDR3 length: 14 amino acids. Per germline, CDR1 SGHRS and CDR2 YFSETQ. Trimming took 3 bases from V and 1 from J, leaving 10 bases between them. In DNA, the CDR3 is TGCGCCAGCAGCTATACAGGGTTCCAAGAGACCCAGTACTTC. Translated, it gives CASSYTGFQETQYF.

This chain uses TRBV6-2 or TRBV6-3 with TRBJ2-3; 14 bases line up with TRBD2. This CDR3 has 17 amino acids. Trimming removed 5 bases from V and 2 bases from J; junction bases left unmatched: 6. CDR1 MNHEY and CDR2 SVGEGT come from the germline V gene. The CDR3 nucleotides are TGTGCCAGCAGTCCAGGACTAGCGGGGGGCGACACAGATACGCAGTATTTT. Its translation is CASSPGLAGGDTDTQYF.

The chain couples TRBV2 to TRBJ2-7; no definite D call. This CDR3 is built from 14 residues. The germline gives CDR1 SNHLY, CDR2 FYNNEI. CDR3 DNA sequence: TGTGCTGTAACTCACACATCGGGCTCCTACGAGCAGTACGTC. Translated, it gives CAVTHTSGSYEQYV.